A selection of T cell receptor beta chains follows, all from one sample in a study of response to subunit inactivated influenza vaccine. A single record per CDR3 protein comes from TCRdb applying MiXCR to the RT-PCR reads. Among fewer than 700,000 distinct CDR3 sequences listed, over 10% were seen once. The source was PBMCs from blood, collected roughly 6 weeks after vaccination. The receptors here all came from a man aged 50 to 60 who received an inactivated influenza vaccine. The CDR3 runs from the conserved cysteine through the conserved F or W. Each record gives: V gene, J gene, clone size, D gene, CDR3 protein. A D gene is named only where the DNA matches it firmly. Size is stated for part of the rows, as once, few or many counts, or as a class when the clone is expanded.

TRBV3-1	TRBJ2-3	.	TRBD2	CASSQDMWRTAGGRNTQYF
TRBV12-3/TRBV12-4	TRBJ2-1	few	TRBD2	CASSLDRDGLAGGWGSYNEQFF
TRBV7-2	TRBJ2-1	few	.	CASSRDNYNEQFF
TRBV29-1	TRBJ2-3	.	.	CSVATQGTDTQYF
TRBV11-2	TRBJ2-1	few	TRBD2	CASSPTSGGFYNEQFF
TRBV6-5	TRBJ2-3	few	.	CASSSGGLGDTQYF
TRBV20-1	TRBJ2-1	.	TRBD2	CSARRAGGNHEQFF
TRBV20-1	TRBJ2-5	few	.	CSARQLGSLVETQYF
TRBV12-3/TRBV12-4	TRBJ1-5	few	.	CASSYPPMRGRFFGGQPQHF
TRBV12-3/TRBV12-4	TRBJ2-1	many	.	CASSLKGGGVNEQFF
TRBV7-8	TRBJ2-7	few	.	CASSLESGATYEQYF
TRBV7-6	TRBJ2-2	once	.	CASSLIGGRSGELFF
TRBV29-1	TRBJ2-3	.	.	CSVEGWVMALGGGTDTQYF
TRBV20-1	TRBJ2-1	.	TRBD2	CSPSVAGEIEQFF
TRBV5-1	TRBJ2-2	.	.	CASSPGHRDAGELFF
TRBV29-1	TRBJ2-7	few	.	CSVGQGRGPYEQYF
TRBV14	TRBJ1-1	few	.	CASSSGPYTEAFF
TRBV5-6	TRBJ2-6	few	.	CASSSDGNSGANVLTF
TRBV12-3/TRBV12-4	TRBJ1-5	.	TRBD1	CASSRRTGGSQPQHF
TRBV15	TRBJ2-2	.	TRBD1	CATSRGGHRGNTGELFF
TRBV18	TRBJ2-5	.	TRBD1	CASSTQGAWETQYF
TRBV24-1	TRBJ2-2	.	.	CATSDPAGGADNTGELFF
TRBV24-1	TRBJ1-2	few	.	CATSESDRRHGYTF
TRBV7-9	TRBJ2-1	.	TRBD2	CASTVERETYNEQFF
TRBV20-1	TRBJ2-3	few	TRBD1	CSAERDSRTDTQYF
TRBV7-2	TRBJ2-7	.	.	CASSLSRGGAYEQYF
TRBV3-1	TRBJ2-5	.	.	CASSQYGETQYF
TRBV20-1	TRBJ2-2	few	.	CSAGRQGSTGELFF
TRBV7-2	TRBJ2-6	.	.	CASSLGLFGANVLTF
TRBV5-1	TRBJ2-1	.	TRBD2	CASSSGGLNYNEQFF
TRBV2	TRBJ1-2	few	.	CASSATENYGYTF
TRBV24-1	TRBJ2-5	.	.	CATSVEGFETQYF
TRBV7-2	TRBJ2-1	few	.	CASSLDRTGYNEQFF
TRBV27	TRBJ1-6	few	.	CASSLRRRTDAGSPLHF
TRBV20-1	TRBJ2-7	.	.	CSAHSVGGEQYF
TRBV5-1	TRBJ2-3	.	TRBD2	CASSRGGLGGTDTQYF
TRBV12-3/TRBV12-4	TRBJ2-5	few	.	CASTNSNQETQYF
TRBV27	TRBJ1-5	.	.	CASSPNGRGVANQPQHF
TRBV4-1	TRBJ2-1	few	.	CASSQDPWAGEQFF
TRBV9	TRBJ2-1	.	.	CASSVGWRNSYNEQFF
TRBV4-2	TRBJ2-5	many	.	CASSPRRGPRETQYF
TRBV12-3/TRBV12-4	TRBJ1-2	.	TRBD1	CASSPGQSQNYGYTF
TRBV6-2/TRBV6-3	TRBJ2-7	few	TRBD2	CASSRADSGLLYYEQYF
TRBV6-1	TRBJ2-7	few	.	CASSPRSSYEQYF
TRBV7-2	TRBJ1-5	many	TRBD1	CASSLQGVGNQPQHF